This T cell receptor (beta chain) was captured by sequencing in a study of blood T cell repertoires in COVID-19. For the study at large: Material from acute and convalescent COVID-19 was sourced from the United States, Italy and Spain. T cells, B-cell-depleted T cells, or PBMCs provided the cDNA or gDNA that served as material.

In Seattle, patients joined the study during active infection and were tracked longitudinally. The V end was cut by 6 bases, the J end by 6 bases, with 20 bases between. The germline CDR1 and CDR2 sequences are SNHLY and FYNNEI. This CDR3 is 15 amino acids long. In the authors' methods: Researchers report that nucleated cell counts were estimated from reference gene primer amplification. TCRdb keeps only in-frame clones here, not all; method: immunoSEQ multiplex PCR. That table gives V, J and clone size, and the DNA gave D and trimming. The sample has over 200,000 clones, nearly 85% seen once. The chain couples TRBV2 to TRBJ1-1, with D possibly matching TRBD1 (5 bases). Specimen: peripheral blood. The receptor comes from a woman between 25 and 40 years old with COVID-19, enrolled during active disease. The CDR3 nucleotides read TGTGCCAGCAGCGAGGTACGAGGAGAAGGGGCTGAAGCTTTCTTT. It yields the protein CASSEVRGEGAEAFF. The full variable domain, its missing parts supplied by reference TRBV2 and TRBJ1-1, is EPEVTQTPSHQVTQMGQEVILRCVPISNHLYFYWYRQILGQKVEFLVSFYNNEISEKSEIFDDQFSVERPDGSNFTLKIRSTKLEDSAMYFCASSEVRGEGAEAFFGQGTRLTVV.